Presented here are 18 T cell receptor beta chains from one specimen sequenced in a study of cytomegalovirus exposure and HLA in healthy donors. Sequencing was performed with immunoSEQ multiplex PCR; in TCRdb, only in-frame clones are kept and a portion is missing. This sample has some 320,000 clones; 87% occur once, and the top ten carry over 1%. The sequenced sample consisted of PBMCs. Every receptor here comes from a woman between 25 and 40 years old in good health and CMV-seropositive.

The chain has TRBV7-3 and TRBJ2-1, with 10 bases aligning to TRBD2. This CDR3 is built from 15 residues. V lost 1 base and J lost 9; bases outside the gene matches: 6. Germline assignment: CDR1 SGHTA and CDR2 FQGTGA. The CDR3 DNA is TGTGCCAGCAGCTTAATGAGCGGGGGGGCCGCTGAGCAGTTCTTC. Encoded protein: CASSLMSGGAAEQFF.

This clone was seen a single time. The CDR3 sequence is CASSRIVGYEQYF. In DNA form, the CDR3 reads TGCGCCAGCAGCCGTATAGTTGGGTACGAGCAGTACTTC. This chain connects TRBV4-3 to TRBJ2-7; D gene ambiguous. The germline V gene has CDR1 LGHNA and CDR2 YSLEER. V dropped 4 bases and J dropped 4 bases, with 11 bases sitting between them. CDR3 length: 13 amino acids.

The CDR3 nucleotides are TGTGCCAGCAGCGGACTAGCGGCTTACAATGAGCAGTTCTTC. Amino acid sequence: CASSGLAAYNEQFF. The rearrangement joins TRBV27 to TRBJ2-1, with TRBD2 matching over 10 bases. This CDR3 has 14 residues. CDR1 and CDR2 (germline): MNHEY, SMNVEV (reference sequence). V trimming: 6 bases; J trimming: 4 bases; junction bases outside the gene matches: 3.

The chain is built from TRBV7-9 and TRBJ2-2; 16 positions match TRBD2. After removal of 4 bases from V and 6 bases from J, the junction contained 2 bases not matched to a gene. The CDR3 runs to 16 residues. Germline V gives CDR1 SEHNR, CDR2 FQNEAQ (reference sequence). Written as DNA, the CDR3 is TGTGCCAGCAGCTCGGGACTAGCGGGAGGGCCCGGGGAGCTGTTTTTT. It specifies CASSSGLAGGPGELFF.

V and J are TRBV15 and TRBJ1-1; D not resolved. V gave up 4 bases and J gave up 6 bases, with 9 bases separating them. This CDR3 contains 12 residues. In germline, CDR1 is LNHNV, CDR2 YYDKDF (reference sequence). CDR3 region: CATSNDYPEAFF. The CDR3 nucleotides are TGTGCCACCAGCAATGACTATCCTGAAGCTTTCTTT.

The V and J genes are TRBV15 and TRBJ2-3, with D possibly being TRBD2 (6 bases). V gave up 0 bases and J gave up 6 bases, with 10 bases separating them. Germline loops: CDR1 LNHNV, CDR2 YYDKDF (reference sequence). The CDR3 has 14 amino acids. This chain's CDR3 is CATSRDGSRDTQYF. The CDR3 DNA follows: TGTGCCACCAGCAGAGACGGGAGCCGGGATACGCAGTATTTT.

This rearrangement joins TRBV2 to TRBJ2-7, with 8 nucleotides matching TRBD1. Germline loops: CDR1 SNHLY, CDR2 FYNNEI. V was pared by 5 bases and J by 2 bases, with 5 bases of the junction left unmatched. This CDR3 has 14 residues. CDR3 bases: TGTGCCAGCAGTTCGGACAGGGTAACCTACGAGCAGTACTTC. Its translation is CASSSDRVTYEQYF.

The V gene is TRBV5-6, the J gene TRBJ1-1; TRBD1 is a possible D gene (6 bases). Germline assignment: CDR1 SGHDT and CDR2 YYEEEE. V was shortened by 1 base and J by 1 base, with 11 bases between the two germline ends. The CDR3 loop spans 15 amino acids. CDR3 loop: CASSLPQGTNTEAFF. The CDR3 DNA reads TGTGCCAGCAGCTTGCCCCAGGGGACGAACACTGAAGCTTTCTTT.

This sequence joins TRBV4-1 and TRBJ2-1, with 7 bases matching TRBD2. The germline gives CDR1 MGHRA, CDR2 YSYEKL. V shed 0 bases, J shed 3 bases, and the junction held 2 bases outside the gene matches. The CDR3 runs 15 residues. The CDR3 DNA sequence: TGCGCCAGCAGCCAAGAGGGGGGGATCTACAATGAGCAGTTCTTC. Protein product: CASSQEGGIYNEQFF.

This clone was seen a single time. CDR3 DNA sequence: TGTGCCAGCAGCTTACCAGCTGGGGACACAGATACGCAGTATTTT. This codes for CASSLPAGDTDTQYF. The chain has TRBV11-1 and TRBJ2-3, with D unresolved. This CDR3 has 15 amino acids. Per germline, CDR1 SGHAT and CDR2 FQDESV (reference sequence). With 2 bases removed from V and 2 bases from J, the gap between germline ends came to 11 bases.

The rearrangement uses TRBV29-1 and TRBJ1-3; D unresolved. CDR1 SQVTM and CDR2 ANQGSEA come from the germline V gene. Trimming took off 4 bases at V and 1 base at J, with 5 bases between the two ends. The CDR3 sequence is 12 residues long. The CDR3 region has the DNA TGCAGCGTTGGACTGTCTGGAAACACCATATATTTT. Protein product: CSVGLSGNTIYF.

The chain is built from TRBV15 and TRBJ2-1; tentative D call: TRBD2 (6 bases). Per germline, CDR1 LNHNV and CDR2 YYDKDF (reference sequence). The CDR3 covers 15 residues. Between the trimmed V and J ends, which lost 5 bases and 4 bases, there was a span of 15 bases. CDR3 sequence (DNA): TGTGCCACCAGCGGACGACTAGAAGTTTACAATGAGCAGTTCTTC. It is translated as CATSGRLEVYNEQFF.

The V gene is TRBV5-1, the J gene TRBJ2-5; D remains unclear. V was shortened by 0 bases and J by 5 bases, with 5 bases between the two germline ends. This CDR3 has 12 residues. Germline V gene data show CDR1 as SGHRS and CDR2 as YFSETQ. The CDR3 DNA reads as TGCGCCAGCAGCTTGGCCGATGAGACCCAGTACTTC. Translation gives CASSLADETQYF.

This rearrangement joins TRBV6-1 to TRBJ1-5, with D unresolved. Trimming removed 7 bases from V and 4 bases from J, with 5 bases in between. This CDR3 has 11 amino acids. The V gene's germline CDR1 is MNHNS and CDR2 SASEGT. The CDR3: CASNDNQPQHF. CDR3 DNA: TGTGCCAGCAACGATAATCAGCCCCAGCATTTT.

The chain uses TRBV27 and TRBJ2-7, with D possibly matching TRBD2 (6 bases). The CDR3 runs to 12 residues. Trimming stripped 1 base from V and 6 bases from J, with 7 bases between. CDR1 and CDR2 from the germline V gene are MNHEY and SMNVEV (reference sequence). The CDR3 DNA follows: TGTGCCAGCAGTTTATTGGGAGGCGAGCAGTACTTC. Encoded protein: CASSLLGGEQYF.

J is TRBJ2-1 and V is TRBV2; 8 positions match TRBD2. J lost 2 bases, V lost 10 bases, and 10 bases had no gene match. This CDR3 is built from 15 residues. Germline-derived CDR1 and CDR2 are SNHLY and FYNNEI. The CDR3 bases are TGTGCCACTCCCGATAGGGGACTAGCCTACAATGAGCAGTTCTTC. This encodes CATPDRGLAYNEQFF. Based on the CDR3 plus reference TRBV2 and TRBJ2-1, the full variable domain is EPEVTQTPSHQVTQMGQEVILRCVPISNHLYFYWYRQILGQKVEFLVSFYNNEISEKSEIFDDQFSVERPDGSNFTLKIRSTKLEDSAMYFCATPDRGLAYNEQFFGPGTRLTVL.

The chain recombines TRBV30 with TRBJ2-5; D may match TRBD1 or TRBD2 (5 bases each). The CDR3 is 13 amino acids. Trimming shortened V by 0 bases and J by 5 bases, and 10 bases separated the two germline ends. Looked up from germline, CDR1 is GTSNPN and CDR2 is SVGIG (reference sequence). CDR3 sequence: CAWSVGGWETQYF. In DNA, the CDR3 is TGTGCCTGGAGTGTTGGGGGATGGGAGACCCAGTACTTC. The full variable domain, completed using reference TRBV30 and TRBJ2-5, is SQTIHQWPATLVQPVGSPLSLECTVEGTSNPNLYWYRQAAGRGLQLLFYSVGIGQISSEVPQNLSASRPQDRQFILSSKKLLLSDSGFYLCAWSVGGWETQYFGPGTRLLVL.

This clone was observed a few times. The rearrangement uses TRBV5-4 and TRBJ2-5, with TRBD1 as a possible D gene (5 bases). The germline gives CDR1 SGHNT, CDR2 YYREEE (reference sequence). The CDR3 consists of 15 residues. Trimming shortened V by 0 bases and J by 1 base, and 10 bases separated the two germline ends. CDR3: CASSLVQASQETQYF. The DNA of the CDR3 is TGTGCCAGCAGCTTGGTACAGGCCTCCCAAGAGACCCAGTACTTC.